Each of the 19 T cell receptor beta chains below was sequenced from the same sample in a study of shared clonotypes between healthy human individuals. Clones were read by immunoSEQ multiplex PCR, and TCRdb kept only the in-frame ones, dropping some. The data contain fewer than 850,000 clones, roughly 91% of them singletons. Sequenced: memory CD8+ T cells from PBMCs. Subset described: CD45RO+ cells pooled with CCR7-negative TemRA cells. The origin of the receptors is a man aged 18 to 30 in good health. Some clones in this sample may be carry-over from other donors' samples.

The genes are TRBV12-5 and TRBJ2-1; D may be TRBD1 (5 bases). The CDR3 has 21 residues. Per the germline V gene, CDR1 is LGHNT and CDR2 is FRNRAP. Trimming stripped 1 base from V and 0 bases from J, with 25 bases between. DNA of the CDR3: TGTGCTAGTGGTTTGGACCCCAGGGAAGTTATAGAGGACCGCTCCTACAATGAGCAGTTCTTC. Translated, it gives CASGLDPREVIEDRSYNEQFF.

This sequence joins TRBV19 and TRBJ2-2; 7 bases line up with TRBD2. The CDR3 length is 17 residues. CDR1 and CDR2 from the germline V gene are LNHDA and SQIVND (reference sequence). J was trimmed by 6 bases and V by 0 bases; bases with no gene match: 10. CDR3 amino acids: CASSIDPAGERAGELFF. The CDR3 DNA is TGTGCCAGTAGTATAGATCCGGCGGGAGAGAGGGCCGGGGAGCTGTTTTTT.

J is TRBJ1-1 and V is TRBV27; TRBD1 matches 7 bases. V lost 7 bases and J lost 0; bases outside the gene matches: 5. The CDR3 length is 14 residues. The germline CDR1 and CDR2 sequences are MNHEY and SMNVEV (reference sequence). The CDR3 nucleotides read TGTGCCAGCAAAATGGGACAGATGAACACTGAAGCTTTCTTT. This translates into CASKMGQMNTEAFF.

CDR3 protein: CASPDRGYQGAGEAFF. For the CDR3, the DNA is TGTGCCAGCCCGGACAGGGGGTACCAAGGAGCGGGTGAAGCTTTCTTT. V gene TRBV5-3 combines with J gene TRBJ1-1, with TRBD1 identical over 10 bases. TRBV5-3 is filed as an ORF, its function uncertain. Trimming took 8 bases from V and 7 from J; bases not matched to a gene: 17. This CDR3 is built from 16 residues.

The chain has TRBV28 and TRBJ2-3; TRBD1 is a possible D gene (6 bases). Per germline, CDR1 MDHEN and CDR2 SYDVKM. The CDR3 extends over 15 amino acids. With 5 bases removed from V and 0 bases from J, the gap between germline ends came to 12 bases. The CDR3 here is CASSPSQGSTDTQYF. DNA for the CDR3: TGTGCCAGCAGTCCCTCCCAGGGGAGCACAGATACGCAGTATTTT.

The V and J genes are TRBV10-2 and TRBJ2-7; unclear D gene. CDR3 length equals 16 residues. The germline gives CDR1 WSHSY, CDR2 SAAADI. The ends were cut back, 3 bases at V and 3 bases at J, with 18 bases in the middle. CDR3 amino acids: CASSEVVITHYYEQYF. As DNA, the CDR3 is TGCGCCAGCAGTGAAGTGGTGATCACTCACTACTACGAGCAGTACTTC.

The CDR3 DNA sequence: TGTGCCAGCAGTCGATCACAGGGGGCTACTTACGAGCAGTACTTC. Its translation: CASSRSQGATYEQYF. The chain uses TRBV6-5 and TRBJ2-7, with TRBD1 identical over 9 bases. V dropped 5 bases and J dropped 4; count of bases not matched to a gene: 9. This CDR3 has 15 residues. Looked up from germline, CDR1 is MNHEY and CDR2 is SVGAGI.

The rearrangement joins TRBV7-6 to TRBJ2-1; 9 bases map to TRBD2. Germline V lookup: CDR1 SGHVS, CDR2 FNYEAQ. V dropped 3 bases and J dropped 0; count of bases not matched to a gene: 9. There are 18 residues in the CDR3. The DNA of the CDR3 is TGTGCCAGCAGCTTGCCGGAGACTAGCGGACCCTCCTACAATGAGCAGTTCTTC. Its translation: CASSLPETSGPSYNEQFF.

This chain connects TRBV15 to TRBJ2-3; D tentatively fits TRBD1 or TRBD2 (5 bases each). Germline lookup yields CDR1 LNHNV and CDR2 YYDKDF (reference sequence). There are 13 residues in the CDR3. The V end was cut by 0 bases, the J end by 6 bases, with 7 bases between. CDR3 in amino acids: CATSREEGDTQYF. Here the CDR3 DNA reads TGTGCCACCAGCAGAGAAGAGGGGGATACGCAGTATTTT.

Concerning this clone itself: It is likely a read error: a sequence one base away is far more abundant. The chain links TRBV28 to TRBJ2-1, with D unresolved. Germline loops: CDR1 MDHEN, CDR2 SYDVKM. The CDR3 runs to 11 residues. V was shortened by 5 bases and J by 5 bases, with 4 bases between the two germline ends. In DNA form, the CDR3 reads TGTGCCAGCAGTCAAAACAATGAGCAGTTCTTC. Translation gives CASSQNNEQFF. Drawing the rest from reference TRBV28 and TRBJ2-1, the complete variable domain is DVKVTQSSRYLVKRTGEKVFLECVQDMDHENMFWYRQDPGLGLRLIYFSYDVKMKEKGDIPEGYSVSREKKERFSLILESASTNQTSMYLCASSQNNEQFFGPGTRLTVL.

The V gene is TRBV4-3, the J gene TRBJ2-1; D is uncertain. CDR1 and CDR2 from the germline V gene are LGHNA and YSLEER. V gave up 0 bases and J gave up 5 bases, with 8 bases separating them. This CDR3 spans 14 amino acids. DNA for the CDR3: TGCGCCAGCAGCCAAGATATCGAAGACAATGAGCAGTTCTTC. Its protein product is CASSQDIEDNEQFF.

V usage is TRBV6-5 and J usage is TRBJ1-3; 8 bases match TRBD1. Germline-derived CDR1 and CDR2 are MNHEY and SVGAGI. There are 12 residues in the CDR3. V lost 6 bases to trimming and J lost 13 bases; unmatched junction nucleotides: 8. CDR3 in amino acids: CASRSTGVEIYF. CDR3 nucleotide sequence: TGTGCCAGCAGATCGACAGGGGTCGAGATATATTTT.

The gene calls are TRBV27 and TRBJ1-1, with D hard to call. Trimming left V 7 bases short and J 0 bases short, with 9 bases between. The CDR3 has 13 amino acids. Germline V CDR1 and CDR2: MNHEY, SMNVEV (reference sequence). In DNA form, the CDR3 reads TGTGCCAGCACCCTAAACATGAACACTGAAGCTTTCTTT. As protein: CASTLNMNTEAFF.

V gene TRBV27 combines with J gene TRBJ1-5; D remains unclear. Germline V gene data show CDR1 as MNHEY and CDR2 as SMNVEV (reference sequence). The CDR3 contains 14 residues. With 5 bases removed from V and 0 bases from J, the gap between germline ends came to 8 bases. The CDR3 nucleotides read TGTGCCAGCAGTCCTTTCTATAGCAATCAGCCCCAGCATTTT. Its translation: CASSPFYSNQPQHF.

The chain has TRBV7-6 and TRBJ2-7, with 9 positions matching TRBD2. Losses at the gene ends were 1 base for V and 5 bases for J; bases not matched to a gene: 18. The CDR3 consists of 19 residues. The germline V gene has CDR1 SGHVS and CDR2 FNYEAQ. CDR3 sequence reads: CASSLGSYPPASGMHEQYF. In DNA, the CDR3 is TGTGCCAGCAGCTTAGGCTCGTACCCCCCGGCTAGCGGGATGCACGAGCAGTACTTC.

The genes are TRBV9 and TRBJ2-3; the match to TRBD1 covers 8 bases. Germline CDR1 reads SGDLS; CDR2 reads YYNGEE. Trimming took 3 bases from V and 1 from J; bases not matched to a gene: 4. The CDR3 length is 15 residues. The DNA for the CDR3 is TGTGCCAGCAGCGCAGGGGGCTATCGCACAGATACGCAGTATTTT. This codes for CASSAGGYRTDTQYF.

CDR3 loop: CASSLRTGMDEQFF. CDR3 in DNA: TGTGCCAGCAGTTTAAGGACAGGGATGGATGAGCAGTTCTTC. V is TRBV27 and J is TRBJ2-1, with 8 bases lining up with TRBD1. The CDR3 covers 14 residues. Germline V lookup: CDR1 MNHEY, CDR2 SMNVEV (reference sequence). Trimming removed 2 bases from V and 8 bases from J; junction bases left unmatched: 5.

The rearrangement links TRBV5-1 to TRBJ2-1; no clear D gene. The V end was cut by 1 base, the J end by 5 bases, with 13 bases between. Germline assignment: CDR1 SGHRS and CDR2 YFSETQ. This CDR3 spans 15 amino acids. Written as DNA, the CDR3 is TGCGCCAGCAGCTTGAGGCAGATCCGTAACAATGAGCAGTTCTTC. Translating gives CASSLRQIRNNEQFF.

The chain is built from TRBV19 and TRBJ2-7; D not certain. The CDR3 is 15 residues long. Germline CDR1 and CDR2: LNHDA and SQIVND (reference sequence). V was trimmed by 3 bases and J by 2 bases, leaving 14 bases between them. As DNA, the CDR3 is TGTGCCAGTAGTATGGGCAGAGAAAATACCTACGAGCAGTACTTC. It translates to CASSMGRENTYEQYF. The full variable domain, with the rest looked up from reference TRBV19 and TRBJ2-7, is DGGITQSPKYLFRKEGQNVTLSCEQNLNHDAMYWYRQDPGQGLRLIYYSQIVNDFQKGDIAEGYSVSREKKESFPLTVTSAQKNPTAFYLCASSMGRENTYEQYFGPGTRLTVT.